This is a list of T cell receptor beta chains from one sample in a study of blood T cell repertoires in COVID-19. The data were produced by immunoSEQ multiplex PCR, yet TCRdb's version contains in-frame clones alone and is incomplete. The data hold 100,000 or so clones, with about 85% observed a single time. The sequenced sample consisted of peripheral blood. These receptors were collected from a human donor in a cohort sampled during active COVID-19. Both conserved end residues are part of each CDR3. The D gene is left open where the match is weak. Some rows mark clone size as missing; the rest say once, few, many or name a class of expanded clone.

j_gene	abundance	v_gene	d_gene	CDR3nt	CDR3aa
TRBJ2-2	NA	TRBV10-3	NA	TGTGCCATCAGTGCCGACAGTCCAGCGAACACCGGGGAGCTGTTTTTT	CAISADSPANTGELFF
TRBJ1-2	NA	TRBV28	TRBD1	TGTGCCAGCAGTTTGCTTCAGGGGGCAAACTATGGCTACACCTTC	CASSLLQGANYGYTF
TRBJ2-7	NA	TRBV5-1	NA	TGCGCCAGCAGCTTGCCTAAGACAGGGGACTACTACGAGCAGTACTTC	CASSLPKTGDYYEQYF
TRBJ1-2	NA	TRBV24-1	NA	TGTGCCACCAGCTCCAGGGGTAGTGCTGGCTACACCTTC	CATSSRGSAGYTF
TRBJ2-3	NA	TRBV19	NA	TGTGCCAGTAGTATTGGACAAGCCACAGATACGCAGTATTTT	CASSIGQATDTQYF
TRBJ2-7	NA	TRBV9	NA	TGTGCCAGCAGCGTAGGTCCGGGAGTGAACGAGCAGTACTTC	CASSVGPGVNEQYF
TRBJ1-1	NA	TRBV5-1	NA	TGCGCCAGCAGCTCCTTCCAGGGGTTGAACACTGAAGCTTTCTTT	CASSSFQGLNTEAFF
TRBJ2-7	NA	TRBV24-1	NA	TGTGCCACCAGTGATTTGCACTCCTACGAGCAGTACTTC	CATSDLHSYEQYF
TRBJ1-1	NA	TRBV2	NA	TGTGCCAGCAGGGGGGCGGCGAACACTGAAGCTTTCTTT	CASRGAANTEAFF
TRBJ1-2	NA	TRBV5-4	TRBD1	TGTGCCAGCAGCTTCGGGGACAGGGGTTCGATCTATGGCTACACCTTC	CASSFGDRGSIYGYTF
TRBJ1-2	once	TRBV12-3/TRBV12-4	NA	TGTGCCAGCAGTTTATCACAGGGCTATGGCTACACCTTC	CASSLSQGYGYTF
TRBJ1-4	NA	TRBV30	TRBD1	TGTGCCTGGACTCAGGGGGCGGATGAAAAACTGTTTTTT	CAWTQGADEKLFF
TRBJ2-5	few	TRBV4-3	NA	TGCGCCAGCAGCCAAGATAGGCGGGAGACCCAGTACTTC	CASSQDRRETQYF
TRBJ2-7	NA	TRBV15	NA	TGTGCCACCAGCAGGACAGGAAACTACGAGCAGTACTTC	CATSRTGNYEQYF
TRBJ2-3	NA	TRBV19	NA	TGTGCCAGTAGTCCCCCTAACGGAGATACGCAGTATTTT	CASSPPNGDTQYF
TRBJ2-7	NA	TRBV27	TRBD1	TGTGCCAGCATTCCTCGGGACAGGGAGTTTCATACAAGCTCCTACGAGCAGTACTTC	CASIPRDREFHTSSYEQYF
TRBJ2-1	few	TRBV10-3	NA	TGTGCCATCAGTGAGCTCAATGAGCAGTTCTTC	CAISELNEQFF